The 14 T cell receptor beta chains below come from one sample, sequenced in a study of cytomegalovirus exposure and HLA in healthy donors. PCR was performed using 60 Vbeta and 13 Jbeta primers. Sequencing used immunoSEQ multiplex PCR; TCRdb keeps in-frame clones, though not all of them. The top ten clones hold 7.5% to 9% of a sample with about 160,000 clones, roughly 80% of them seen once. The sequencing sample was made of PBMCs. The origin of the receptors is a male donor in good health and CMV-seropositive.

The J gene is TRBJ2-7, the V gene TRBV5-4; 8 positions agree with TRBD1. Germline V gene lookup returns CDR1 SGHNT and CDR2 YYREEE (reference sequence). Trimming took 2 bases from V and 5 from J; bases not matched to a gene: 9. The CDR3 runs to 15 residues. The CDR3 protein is CASSFSGTGVNEQYF. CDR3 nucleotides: TGTGCCAGCAGCTTTTCCGGGACAGGAGTAAACGAGCAGTACTTC. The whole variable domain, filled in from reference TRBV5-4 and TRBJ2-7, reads ETGVTQSPTHLIKTRGQQVTLRCSSQSGHNTVSWYQQALGQGPQFIFQYYREEENGRGNFPPRFSGLQFPNYSSELNVNALELDDSALYLCASSFSGTGVNEQYFGPGTRLTVT.

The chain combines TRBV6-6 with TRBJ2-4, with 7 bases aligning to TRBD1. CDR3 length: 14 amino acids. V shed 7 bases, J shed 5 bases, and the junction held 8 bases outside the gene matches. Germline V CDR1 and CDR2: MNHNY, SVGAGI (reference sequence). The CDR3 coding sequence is TGTGCCAGCACCTTACAGGGGATGGAAAACATTCAGTACTTC. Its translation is CASTLQGMENIQYF.

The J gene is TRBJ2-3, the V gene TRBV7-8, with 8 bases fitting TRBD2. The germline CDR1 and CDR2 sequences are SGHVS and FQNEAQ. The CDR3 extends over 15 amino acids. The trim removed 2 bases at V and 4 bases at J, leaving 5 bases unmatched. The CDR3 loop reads CASSLLAGGPDTQYF. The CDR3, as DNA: TGTGCCAGCAGCTTACTTGCGGGGGGACCAGATACGCAGTATTTT.

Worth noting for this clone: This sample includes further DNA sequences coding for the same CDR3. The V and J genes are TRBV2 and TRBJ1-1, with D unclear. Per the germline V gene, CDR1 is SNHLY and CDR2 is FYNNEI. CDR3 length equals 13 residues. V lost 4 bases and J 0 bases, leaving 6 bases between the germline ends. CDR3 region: CASSGQMNTEAFF. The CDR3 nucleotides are TGTGCCAGCAGTGGGCAGATGAACACTGAAGCTTTCTTT. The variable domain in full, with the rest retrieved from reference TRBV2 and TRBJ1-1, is EPEVTQTPSHQVTQMGQEVILRCVPISNHLYFYWYRQILGQKVEFLVSFYNNEISEKSEIFDDQFSVERPDGSNFTLKIRSTKLEDSAMYFCASSGQMNTEAFFGQGTRLTVV.

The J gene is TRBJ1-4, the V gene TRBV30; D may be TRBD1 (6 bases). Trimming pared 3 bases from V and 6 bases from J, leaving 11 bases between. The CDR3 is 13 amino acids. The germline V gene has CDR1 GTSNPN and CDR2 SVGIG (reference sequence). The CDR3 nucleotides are TGTGCCTGGAGACAGGGCCGATATGAAAAACTGTTTTTT. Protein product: CAWRQGRYEKLFF.

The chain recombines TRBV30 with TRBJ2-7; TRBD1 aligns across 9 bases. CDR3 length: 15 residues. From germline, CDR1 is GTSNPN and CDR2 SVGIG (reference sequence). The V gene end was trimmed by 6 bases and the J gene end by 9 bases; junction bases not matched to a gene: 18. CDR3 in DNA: TGTGCCTGTAATAAGCCCGGGACAGGGAGAGGCGGGCAGTACTTC. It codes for CACNKPGTGRGGQYF.

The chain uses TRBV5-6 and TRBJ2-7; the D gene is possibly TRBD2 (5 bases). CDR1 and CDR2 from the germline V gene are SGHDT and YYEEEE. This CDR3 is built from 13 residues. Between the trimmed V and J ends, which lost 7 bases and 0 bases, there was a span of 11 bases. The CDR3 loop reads CASGRRSSYEQYF. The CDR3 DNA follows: TGTGCCAGCGGAAGGAGGAGCTCCTACGAGCAGTACTTC.

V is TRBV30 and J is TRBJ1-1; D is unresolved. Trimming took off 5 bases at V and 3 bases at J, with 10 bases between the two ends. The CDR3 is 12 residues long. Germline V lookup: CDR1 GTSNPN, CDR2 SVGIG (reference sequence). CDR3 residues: CAWEGSYTEAFF. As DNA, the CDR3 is TGTGCCTGGGAGGGCAGCTACACTGAAGCTTTCTTT. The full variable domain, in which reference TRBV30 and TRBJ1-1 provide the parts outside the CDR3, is SQTIHQWPATLVQPVGSPLSLECTVEGTSNPNLYWYRQAAGRGLQLLFYSVGIGQISSEVPQNLSASRPQDRQFILSSKKLLLSDSGFYLCAWEGSYTEAFFGQGTRLTVV.

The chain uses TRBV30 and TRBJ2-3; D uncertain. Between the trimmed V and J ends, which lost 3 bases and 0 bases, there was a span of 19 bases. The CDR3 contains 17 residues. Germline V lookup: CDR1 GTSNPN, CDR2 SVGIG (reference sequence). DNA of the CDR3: TGTGCCTGGAGCGTATATCCCCAGGCGCTTAGCACAGATACGCAGTATTTT. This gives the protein CAWSVYPQALSTDTQYF.

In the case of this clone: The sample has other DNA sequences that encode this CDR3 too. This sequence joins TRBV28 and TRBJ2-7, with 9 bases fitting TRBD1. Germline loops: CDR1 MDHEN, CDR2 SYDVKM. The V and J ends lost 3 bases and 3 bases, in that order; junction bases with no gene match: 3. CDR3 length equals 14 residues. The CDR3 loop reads CASSFPGQGYEQYF. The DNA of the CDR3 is TGTGCCAGCAGTTTTCCGGGACAGGGCTACGAGCAGTACTTC.

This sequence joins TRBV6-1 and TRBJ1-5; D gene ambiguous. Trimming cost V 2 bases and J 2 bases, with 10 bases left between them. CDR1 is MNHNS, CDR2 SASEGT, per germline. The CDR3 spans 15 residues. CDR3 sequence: CASSEMSQGNQPQHF. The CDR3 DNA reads TGTGCCAGCAGTGAAATGTCGCAGGGCAATCAGCCCCAGCATTTT.

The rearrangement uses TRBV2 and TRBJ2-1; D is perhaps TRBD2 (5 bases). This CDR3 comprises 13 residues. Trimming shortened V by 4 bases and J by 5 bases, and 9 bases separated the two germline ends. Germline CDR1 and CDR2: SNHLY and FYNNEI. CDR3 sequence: CASSVDFNNEQFF. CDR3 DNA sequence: TGTGCCAGCAGTGTGGACTTTAACAATGAGCAGTTCTTC.

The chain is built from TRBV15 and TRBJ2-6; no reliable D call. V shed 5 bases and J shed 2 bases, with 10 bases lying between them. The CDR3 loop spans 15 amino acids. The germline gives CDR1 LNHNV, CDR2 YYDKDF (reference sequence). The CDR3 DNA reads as TGTGCCACCAGCGGAACAGTGACTGGGGCCAACGTCCTGACTTTC. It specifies CATSGTVTGANVLTF.

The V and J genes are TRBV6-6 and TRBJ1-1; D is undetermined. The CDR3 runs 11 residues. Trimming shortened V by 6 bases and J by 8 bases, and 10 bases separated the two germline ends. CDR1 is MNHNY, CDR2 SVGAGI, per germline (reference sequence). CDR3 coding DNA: TGTGCCAGCAGGGACTTGGGAGAAGCTTTCTTT. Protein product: CASRDLGEAFF.